The rows below give T cell receptor beta chains drawn from one sample of a study of blood T cell repertoires in COVID-19. Using immunoSEQ multiplex PCR, the repertoire was profiled, and TCRdb retains in-frame clones only, with some absent. The sample has some 160,000 clones, around 77% seen once; the top ten hold about 9%. Sequenced sample: peripheral blood. These receptors were taken from a man aged 45-65 years with active or convalescent COVID-19. The CDR3 runs from the conserved cysteine through the conserved F or W. D genes are given only for firm matches. Size values are once, few and many counts, or a class for expanded clones, and some rows have none.

V gene	D gene	CDR3 length	J gene	clone size	CDR3 DNA	CDR3 protein
TRBV19	TRBD1	13	TRBJ2-1	-	TGTGCCAGTAGTCCGACAGGGTTCAATGAGCAGTTCTTC	CASSPTGFNEQFF
TRBV7-9	-	15	TRBJ2-7	-	TGTGCCAGCAGCTTAAGTGGGGCGTCGAGTAGGGAGCAGTACTTC	CASSLSGASSREQYF
TRBV30	TRBD2	14	TRBJ2-1	-	TGTGCCTGGGGGACTAGCGGGATGTACAATGAGCAGTTCTTC	CAWGTSGMYNEQFF
TRBV4-2	-	15	TRBJ1-4	-	TGTGCCAGCAGCCTGTTCCCCGCAACTAATGAAAAACTGTTTTTT	CASSLFPATNEKLFF
TRBV27	-	14	TRBJ1-5	-	TGTGCCAGCAGTTTATCGACCAGGGAACAGCCCCAGCATTTT	CASSLSTREQPQHF
TRBV7-6	-	13	TRBJ1-2	-	TGTGCCAGCAGCTTTGACTCTAACTATGGCTACACCTTC	CASSFDSNYGYTF
TRBV5-4	-	14	TRBJ2-1	-	TGTGCCAGCAGCTTGGCAAGCGGGCACAATGAGCAGTTCTTC	CASSLASGHNEQFF
TRBV24-1	TRBD1	15	TRBJ2-3	-	TGTGCCACCAGTTCCCTCGGGACAGGGGATGATACGCAGTATTTT	CATSSLGTGDDTQYF
TRBV9	TRBD2	17	TRBJ2-7	-	TGTGCCAGCAGCGTAGCGGCAGTGGGACTAGCGAATAAGGAGCAGTACTTC	CASSVAAVGLANKEQYF
TRBV5-1	TRBD2	14	TRBJ2-1	-	TGCGCCAGCAGCGGGGTAGCGGGAGTCAATGAGCAGTTCTTC	CASSGVAGVNEQFF
TRBV27	-	15	TRBJ2-5	-	TGTGCCAGCAGCTCTATCTTTAGTGTCCGGGAGACCCAGTACTTC	CASSSIFSVRETQYF
TRBV19	TRBD1	14	TRBJ1-6	few	TGTGCCAGTAGTTCCGGACAGGGCATTTCACCCCTCCACTTT	CASSSGQGISPLHF
TRBV10-3	TRBD1	13	TRBJ1-1	-	TGTGCCAACAGGGACAGGGAGGACACTGAAGCTTTCTTT	CANRDREDTEAFF
TRBV10-3	-	18	TRBJ2-7	once	TGTGCCATCAGTGAGTGGGGGGACTCGACTGGGCTGGCCTACGAGCAGTACTTC	CAISEWGDSTGLAYEQYF
TRBV18	TRBD1	12	TRBJ2-7	-	TGTGCCAGCTCAGGGACAGCCTACGAGCAGTACTTC	CASSGTAYEQYF
TRBV24-1	TRBD2	15	TRBJ2-1	-	TGTGCCACCAGCAGGACTAGCGGGTACGACAATGAGCAGTTCTTC	CATSRTSGYDNEQFF
TRBV29-1	TRBD2	14	TRBJ2-3	-	TGCAGCGTTGATACAGCGGGGGCTCGGGGTACGCAGTATTTT	CSVDTAGARGTQYF
TRBV5-5	TRBD2	14	TRBJ2-2	-	TGTGCCAGCAGCTTTGGCGGGGGCACCGGGGAGCTGTTTTTT	CASSFGGGTGELFF
TRBV11-2	-	14	TRBJ1-5	once	TGTGCCAGCAGCCCTGACAGTTCCAATCAGCCCCAGCATTTT	CASSPDSSNQPQHF
TRBV11-2	-	15	TRBJ1-1	-	TGTGCCAGCAGCTTAGGGAGGGAATTCGGCACTGAAGCTTTCTTT	CASSLGREFGTEAFF
TRBV7-2	TRBD2	15	TRBJ2-3	few	TGTGCCAGCAGCTTAAGCGGGAGATTTACAGATACGCAGTATTTT	CASSLSGRFTDTQYF
TRBV10-3	-	16	TRBJ1-3	once	TGTGCCATCAGTGAGTCGTACAGCTACTCTGGAAACACCATATATTTT	CAISESYSYSGNTIYF
TRBV20-1	-	11	TRBJ1-5	-	TGCAGTGCTAGAGGAGAGGGGCCCCAGCATTTT	CSARGEGPQHF
TRBV7-8	TRBD1	15	TRBJ2-3	-	TGTGCCAGCAGCTTAAGGACAGGGTTCCCAGATACGCAGTATTTT	CASSLRTGFPDTQYF
TRBV7-6	-	14	TRBJ2-7	-	TGTGCCAGCAGCTTAGAAGCGTCCGGCTACGAGCAGTACTTC	CASSLEASGYEQYF
TRBV7-9	TRBD2	16	TRBJ2-2	-	TGTGCCAGCAGCCCCCGGGGAGGGGCGAACACCGGGGAGCTGTTTTTT	CASSPRGGANTGELFF
TRBV28	-	14	TRBJ1-6	-	TGTGCCAGCAGTTTAGCGGGATGGGGTTCACCCCTCCACTTT	CASSLAGWGSPLHF
TRBV9	TRBD2	15	TRBJ2-1	-	TGTGCCAGCAGCGTAGCGACTAGCGGCTACAATGAGCAGTTCTTC	CASSVATSGYNEQFF
TRBV19	-	16	TRBJ2-3	-	TGTGCCAGTATGAGGCGGGAAACCAAGGGGGGGGATACGCAGTATTTT	CASMRRETKGGDTQYF